These T cell receptor beta chains were read from a single sample in a study of blood T cell repertoires in COVID-19. Here immunoSEQ multiplex PCR was the method, and the copy in TCRdb shows in-frame clones only, minus some. The profile shows 150,000 to 200,000 clones, 80% to 90% of them singletons. The sample comprised peripheral blood. The origin of the receptors is a human donor with active or convalescent COVID-19. The donor label of this sample is uncertain. Both conserved end residues are trimmed from each CDR3. Fields, in order: CDR3 protein, V gene, CDR3 length, J gene.

ASSPVGGFNNYGYT TRBV28 14 TRBJ1-2
ASRTIDWTGNKVQN TRBV28 14 TRBJ2-7
ATKLDPTDTQY TRBV21-1 11 TRBJ2-3
ASSLVYLLDKEQY TRBV5-6 13 TRBJ2-7
ASSWPGTPYEQY TRBV5-4 12 TRBJ2-7
ATSDPTGSSYNEQF TRBV24-1 14 TRBJ2-1
ASRKRLSYNEQF TRBV19 12 TRBJ2-1
ASSSLAGGGETQY TRBV19 13 TRBJ2-5
ASSLKSSVQETQY TRBV7-9 13 TRBJ2-5
SVLAGGGYT TRBV29-1 9 TRBJ1-2
ASSVPGLAEETQY TRBV7-9 13 TRBJ2-5
ASSPYMWRTGNTIY TRBV5-1 14 TRBJ1-3
ASKVGQGMNEQF TRBV19 12 TRBJ2-1
ASSPSTDTQY TRBV7-8 10 TRBJ2-3
ASSFGRNNYGYT TRBV11-2 12 TRBJ1-2
ASSPPLGEEKNTEAF TRBV28 15 TRBJ1-1
ASSTGRRETQY TRBV19 11 TRBJ2-5
ASSVEASGSYEQY TRBV2 13 TRBJ2-7
ASSLDGSMAGIKFDEQF TRBV11-3 17 TRBJ2-1
ASSLELAGGGEQY TRBV11-3 13 TRBJ2-7
ASSRRGDSPSYEQY TRBV14 14 TRBJ2-7
ASSSRDRAYEQY TRBV5-5 12 TRBJ2-7
ASSQRQGAYNEQF TRBV5-6 13 TRBJ2-1
ASSSRGGSYNEQF TRBV7-3 13 TRBJ2-1
ASSPRGLAYEQY TRBV3-1/TRBV3-2 12 TRBJ2-7
SVVNPTLGGYEQY TRBV29-1 13 TRBJ2-7
ASSLGQGDGYT TRBV7-2 11 TRBJ1-2
ASSEARSGVGTQY TRBV6-1 13 TRBJ2-5
ASSATGTGFYGYT TRBV5-1 13 TRBJ1-2
ASSQASGVYNEQF TRBV4-2 13 TRBJ2-1
ASSLAGTAYNSPLH TRBV11-3 14 TRBJ1-6
ASSRDYNYEQY TRBV21-1 11 TRBJ2-7
ASSLRGDIQY TRBV6-5 10 TRBJ2-4